The next 19 T cell receptor beta chains were all read from a single sample in a study of T-cell reconstitution after alpha-beta-depleted transplantation in children. Preparation of the TCRbeta library involved a method that used unique molecular identifiers. TCRdb re-called the PCR reads with MiXCR, one entry per CDR3 protein. The sample yields 250,000 to 350,000 distinct CDR3 sequences, roughly 25% seen once. Sequencing used PBMCs, mostly from graft donor cells, obtained 180 days after TCRalphabeta/CD19-depleted stem cell transplant. These TCRs come from a male patient between 10 and 17 years old who had a stem cell transplant for acute lymphoblastic leukemia, so the T cells may come from the graft donor.

V is TRBV6-6 and J is TRBJ1-6; D is uncertain. This CDR3 is built from 13 residues. Germline V gene data show CDR1 as MNHNY and CDR2 as SVGAGI (reference sequence). V was clipped by 0 bases and J by 14 bases, with 11 bases between them. The CDR3 DNA reads as TGTGCCAGCAGTTACTCCCCGGGGAGGGCCCTCCACTTT. This sequence encodes CASSYSPGRALHF.

This clonotype has more than one count but fewer than ten. This chain uses TRBV9 with TRBJ1-2; a weak D match, TRBD1 (5 bases). The CDR3 has 14 residues. V lost 0 bases to trimming and J lost 0 bases, with 6 bases between them. Germline lookup yields CDR1 SGDLS and CDR2 YYNGEE. The CDR3 reads CASSVEQANYGYTF. As DNA, the CDR3 is TGTGCCAGCAGCGTAGAACAGGCTAACTATGGCTACACCTTC.

This clonotype was observed a handful of times. This chain links TRBV18 with TRBJ2-3; D is uncertain. The CDR3 loop spans 10 amino acids. Trimming removed 2 bases at V and 6 bases at J, with 0 bases between. CDR1 KGHSH and CDR2 LQKENI come from the germline V gene. The CDR3 loop reads CASSPDTQYF. DNA for the CDR3: TGTGCCAGCTCACCAGATACGCAGTATTTT.

In its sample, this clonotype was seen once. The rearrangement joins TRBV2 to TRBJ1-5; a possible D gene is TRBD1 (5 bases). From germline, CDR1 is SNHLY and CDR2 FYNNEI. This CDR3 contains 16 residues. With 4 bases removed from V and 1 base from J, the gap between germline ends came to 14 bases. The CDR3 coding sequence is TGTGCCAGCAGTGGATCAACAGGTTGGAGCAATCAGCCCCAGCATTTT. Protein: CASSGSTGWSNQPQHF.

The chain employs TRBV20-1 and TRBJ2-3; the D gene is possibly TRBD2 (6 bases). With 0 bases removed from V and 3 bases from J, the gap between germline ends came to 16 bases. Germline V lookup: CDR1 DFQATT, CDR2 SNEGSKA (reference sequence). The CDR3 length is 16 residues. The CDR3 DNA follows: TGCAGTGCTAGAGATGTAGAGGGACTCCTAACAGATACGCAGTATTTT. This codes for CSARDVEGLLTDTQYF.

The CDR3 is CASSFVTSYTGELFF. As DNA, the CDR3 is TGTGCCAGCAGTTTCGTGACTTCTTACACCGGGGAGCTGTTTTTT. This chain connects TRBV27 to TRBJ2-2, with D unresolved. The germline gives CDR1 MNHEY, CDR2 SMNVEV (reference sequence). This CDR3 is 15 amino acids long. V was cut by 3 bases and J by 3 bases, with 11 bases left in between.

This clonotype was recorded many times. This sequence joins TRBV27 and TRBJ1-5; 8 bases are shared with TRBD1. Germline CDR1 is MNHEY and CDR2 is SMNVEV (reference sequence). The CDR3 totals 14 residues. J lost 4 bases, V lost 2 bases, and 1 base had no gene match. This CDR3 is CASSLRQGNQPQHF. CDR3 coding DNA: TGTGCCAGCAGTTTAAGACAGGGGAATCAGCCCCAGCATTTT.

The chain has TRBV11-3 and TRBJ2-3; 16 nucleotides align to TRBD2. This CDR3 has 16 amino acids. Trimming at V came to 2 bases and at J to 9 bases, leaving 5 bases not matched to a gene. In germline, CDR1 is SGHNT, CDR2 YENEEA. CDR3 sequence reads: CASSLLGTSGRVTQYF. CDR3 coding DNA: TGTGCCAGCAGCTTACTGGGGACTAGCGGGAGGGTCACGCAGTATTTT.

As DNA, the CDR3 is TGCGCCAGCAGCTGGGTTGCGGGAGGGCCCTACGAGCAGTACTTC. Translated: CASSWVAGGPYEQYF. The V call is TRBV5-1, the J call TRBJ2-7, with TRBD2 matching 9 bases. This CDR3 has 15 residues. The V gene end was trimmed by 3 bases and the J gene end by 2 bases; junction bases not matched to a gene: 6. Germline CDR1 is SGHRS and CDR2 is YFSETQ.

This clonotype was recorded a few times. The V gene is TRBV9, the J gene TRBJ2-5; D not certain. V was trimmed by 0 bases and J by 2 bases, leaving 5 bases between them. CDR3 length: 13 residues. Per the germline V gene, CDR1 is SGDLS and CDR2 is YYNGEE. The CDR3 sequence: CASSVALQETQYF. The CDR3, as DNA: TGTGCCAGCAGCGTAGCTCTACAAGAGACCCAGTACTTC. Looking up the rest from reference TRBV9 and TRBJ2-5 gives the full variable domain: DSGVTQTPKHLITATGQRVTLRCSPRSGDLSVYWYQQSLDQGLQFLIQYYNGEERAKGNILERFSAQQFPDLHSELNLSSLELGDSALYFCASSVALQETQYFGPGTRLLVL.

This clonotype appeared a few times. V usage is TRBV5-1 and J usage is TRBJ1-1, with D uncertain. Germline CDR1 reads SGHRS; CDR2 reads YFSETQ. The CDR3 sequence is 14 residues long. V was clipped by 2 bases and J by 3 bases, with 11 bases between them. CDR3 protein: CASSFDGPYTEAFF. In nucleotides, the CDR3 is TGCGCCAGCAGCTTCGACGGGCCCTACACTGAAGCTTTCTTT.

In its sample, this clonotype ranks as medium-sized. The V call is TRBV9, the J call TRBJ2-7; no definite D call. The CDR3 loop spans 13 amino acids. V was trimmed by 4 bases and J by 3 bases, leaving 11 bases between them. The germline V gene encodes CDR1 SGDLS and CDR2 YYNGEE. The CDR3 DNA sequence: TGTGCCAGCAGCCCACAACAGAACTACGAGCAGTACTTC. Translated: CASSPQQNYEQYF.

As to this clonotype: One base away lies a much larger clone, so this may be a sequencing read error. This sequence joins TRBV12-3 or TRBV12-4 and TRBJ1-2; TRBD1 agrees at 7 bases. The CDR3 loop spans 13 amino acids. CDR3 sequence reads: CASSLTGFYGYPF. CDR3 DNA: TGTGCCAGCAGTCTGACAGGGTTTTATGGCTACCCCTTC.

The J gene is TRBJ2-7, the V gene TRBV10-3, with D perhaps matching TRBD2 (6 bases). The V and J ends lost 4 bases and 2 bases respectively, with 12 bases between them. CDR3 length equals 14 residues. Germline V gives CDR1 ENHRY, CDR2 SYGVKD. The CDR3 DNA is TGTGCCATCAGTGTCCAGGGAGGTGCCTACGAGCAGTACTTC. Protein: CAISVQGGAYEQYF.

This clonotype was seen at least ten times. The chain recombines TRBV20-1 with TRBJ2-1, with 12 bases aligning to TRBD2. The junction had 14 bases not matched to a gene; V was cut back by 1 base and J by 4 bases. Germline V gene lookup returns CDR1 DFQATT and CDR2 SNEGSKA (reference sequence). CDR3 length: 19 amino acids. The CDR3: CSARGPSGRALGDYNEQFF. The CDR3 DNA is TGCAGTGCTAGAGGTCCTAGCGGGAGGGCCCTCGGGGATTACAATGAGCAGTTCTTC.

This clonotype was recorded a few times. The rearrangement joins TRBV4-1 to TRBJ1-2; TRBD1 might be the D (6 bases). Germline CDR1 reads MGHRA; CDR2 reads YSYEKL. The germline V and J ends were trimmed by 3 bases and 3 bases, with 14 bases remaining between them. CDR3 length equals 15 residues. This chain's CDR3 is CASSQSTGTHYGYTF. DNA of the CDR3: TGCGCCAGCAGCCAGTCAACCGGGACACACTATGGCTACACCTTC.

The chain's CDR3 is CASSLQGVNTGELFF. The CDR3 DNA sequence: TGTGCCAGCAGCCTGCAGGGGGTAAACACCGGGGAGCTGTTTTTT. The genes are TRBV7-7 and TRBJ2-2, with 7 nucleotides matching TRBD1. The CDR3 is made up of 15 amino acids. V lost 5 bases, J lost 2 bases, and 5 bases stayed unmatched. Germline values: CDR1 SSHAT, CDR2 FNYEAQ (reference sequence).

V is TRBV7-2 and J is TRBJ2-7, with 8 nucleotides matching TRBD2. This CDR3 is 17 amino acids long. V lost 0 bases, J lost 1 base, and 8 bases stayed unmatched. Germline CDR1 and CDR2: SGHTA and FQGNSA. The CDR3, as DNA: TGTGCCAGCAGCTTAGCGGTCCCTAGCGGGCTTTCCTACGAGCAGTACTTC. It codes for CASSLAVPSGLSYEQYF.

This clonotype was observed a handful of times. The rearrangement joins TRBV20-1 to TRBJ2-7; D uncertain. Per the germline V gene, CDR1 is DFQATT and CDR2 is SNEGSKA (reference sequence). There are 14 residues in the CDR3. Trimming cost V 5 bases and J 4 bases, with 18 bases left between them. CDR3 sequence reads: CSAPKDGLQYEQYF. CDR3 coding DNA: TGCAGTGCTCCTAAGGACGGATTACAATACGAGCAGTACTTC.